The present T cell receptor (beta chain) was sequenced within a study of T cell responses to AZD1222 COVID-19 vaccine (dated by TCRdb to the early 2020s). About the investigation overall: A total of around 240 trial participants underwent TCR sequencing, of whom approximately 200 had received two doses of AZD1222 and about 25 had received two doses of the MenACWY control vaccine. Trial participants were enrolled by age into subgroups of 18-55, 56-69 and 70-plus years, and around 150, 28 and 57 TCR-sequenced participants, respectively, were included in these subgroups.

The CDR3 regions of human TCRbeta chains were subjected to immunosequencing. Turning to the authors' computational methods: Repertoire TCRs were matched against a reference library of SARS-CoV-2-specific TCRs generated with the MIRA antigen-specificity platform. Breadth was defined as the fraction of unique TCRs that were SARS-CoV-2-associated, and depth was defined as the fraction of total T cells that were SARS-CoV-2-associated. Each spike-specific TCR was assigned to its reactive spike region and to a CD4 or CD8 class using the MIRA data. Log10-transformed breadth and depth values were compared by one-way ANOVA with Sidak's multiple comparisons tests. Entries here come from immuneACCESS through TCRdb and include only in-frame sequences with V and J called. Some clones fail to appear in such tables; in the studies checked, an unresolved V gene covers under half of the shortfall, and the cause of the remainder is unknown. That table gives V, J and clone size, and the DNA gave D and trimming. The sample table holds around 150,000 clones, of which roughly 88% were seen once. The ten largest account for roughly 6.2% of the sample.

About this clone: What this receptor recognizes is not known. No much larger clone exists at a distance of one base, and base qualities are not known. Distinct nucleotide sequences in the sample also encode this CDR3.

The paper as a whole reports these results and caveats: The 56-69-year group was small, and its depth increase did not reach significance, likely because of low power. No day 14 peak-response samples were available, so repertoires were characterized only after the peak T cell response. After two AZD1222 doses, spike-specific TCR breadth and depth were significantly higher than at day 0 and than in MenACWY recipients. Most participants were white British and females outnumbered males, and the authors suggested that clonal diversity may have been underestimated. Nearly half of unique spike-specific TCRs reportedly recognized epitopes outside regions mutated in the B.1.351 and B.1.1.7 variants. The whole spike protein was spanned by vaccine-associated CD4 TCRs, and dominant responses were seen in regions 160-218 and 743-854. Conclusions about previously exposed vaccinees were limited because only a handful of AZD1222 recipients were SARS-CoV-2 seropositive at baseline.

The time point label corresponds to: about 28 days (+/-7) after the second vaccine dose. AZD1222 recipients given second doses at about 4 weeks or at about 12 weeks were pooled, since spike-specific TCR depth and breadth were not found to differ between the two schedules. Vaccinee samples were obtained from the UK trials COV001 and COV002, which included a single-blind randomized controlled phase 2/3 trial of AZD1222 (ChAdOx1 nCoV-19) in healthy adults. For TCRbeta chain sequencing, PBMC samples from trial participants were taken at day 0 and at day 28 after the second dose. V is shortened by 6 bases, J by 1 base, and the region joining them spans 7 bases. Measured from the cysteine to the phenylalanine, the CDR3 is 12 residues long. Left in the record is the CDR3 DNA by itself, 36 bases read in frame from the first base. CDR1 is given as MDHEN and CDR2 as SYDVKM, both from the germline V gene.

The receptor was isolated from an adult who received the AZD1222 COVID-19 vaccine. The chain links TRBV28 with TRBJ2-7, with the D gene not clear enough to name. This material consisted of peripheral blood, taken 28 days after the second AZD1222 dose. The DNA is TGTGCCAGCAGCTTGGTTTCCTACGAGCAGTACTTC. It codes for CASSLVSYEQYF.